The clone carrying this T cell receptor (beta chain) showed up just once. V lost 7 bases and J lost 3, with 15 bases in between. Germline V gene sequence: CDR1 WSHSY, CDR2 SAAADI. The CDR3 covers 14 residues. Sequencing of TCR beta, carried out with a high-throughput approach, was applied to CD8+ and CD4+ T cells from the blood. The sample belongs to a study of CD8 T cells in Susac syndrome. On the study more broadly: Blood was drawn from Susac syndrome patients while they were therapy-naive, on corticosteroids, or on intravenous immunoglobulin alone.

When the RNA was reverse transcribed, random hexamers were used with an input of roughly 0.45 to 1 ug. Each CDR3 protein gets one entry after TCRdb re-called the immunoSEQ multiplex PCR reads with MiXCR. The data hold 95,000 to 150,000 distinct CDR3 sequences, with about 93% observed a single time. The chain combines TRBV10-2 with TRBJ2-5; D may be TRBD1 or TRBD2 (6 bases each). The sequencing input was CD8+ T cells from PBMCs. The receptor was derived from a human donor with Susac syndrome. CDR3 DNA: TGCGCCAGCACGAAGGGGGGCGATGAAGAGACCCAGTACTTC. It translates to CASTKGGDEETQYF.